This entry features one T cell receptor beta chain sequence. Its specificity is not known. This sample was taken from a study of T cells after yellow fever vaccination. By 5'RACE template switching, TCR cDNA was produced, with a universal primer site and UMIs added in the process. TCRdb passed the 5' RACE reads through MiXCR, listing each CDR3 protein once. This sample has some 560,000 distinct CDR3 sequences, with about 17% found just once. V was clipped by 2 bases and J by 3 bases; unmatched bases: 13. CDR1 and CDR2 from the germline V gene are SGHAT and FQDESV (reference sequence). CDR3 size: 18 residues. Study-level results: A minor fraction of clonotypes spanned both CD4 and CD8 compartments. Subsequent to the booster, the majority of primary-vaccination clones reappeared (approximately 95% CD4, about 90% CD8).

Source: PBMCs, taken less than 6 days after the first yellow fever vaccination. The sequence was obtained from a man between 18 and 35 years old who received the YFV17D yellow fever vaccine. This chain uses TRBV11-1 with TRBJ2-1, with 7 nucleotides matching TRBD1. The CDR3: CASSLSAGTEVLYNEQFF. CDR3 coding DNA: TGTGCCAGCAGCTTAAGCGCCGGGACAGAGGTCCTCTACAATGAGCAGTTCTTC.